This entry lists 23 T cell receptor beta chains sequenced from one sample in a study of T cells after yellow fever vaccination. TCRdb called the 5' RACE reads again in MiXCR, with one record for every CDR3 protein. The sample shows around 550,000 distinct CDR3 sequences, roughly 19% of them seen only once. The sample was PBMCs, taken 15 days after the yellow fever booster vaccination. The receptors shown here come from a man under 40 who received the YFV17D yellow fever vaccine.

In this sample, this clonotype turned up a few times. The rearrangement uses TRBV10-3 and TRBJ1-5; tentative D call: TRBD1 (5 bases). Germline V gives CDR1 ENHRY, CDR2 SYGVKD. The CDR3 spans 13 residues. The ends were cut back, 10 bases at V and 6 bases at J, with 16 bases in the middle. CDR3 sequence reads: CATRGEGAQPQHF. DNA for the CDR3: TGTGCCACCCGAGGAGAAGGGGCTCAGCCCCAGCATTTT.

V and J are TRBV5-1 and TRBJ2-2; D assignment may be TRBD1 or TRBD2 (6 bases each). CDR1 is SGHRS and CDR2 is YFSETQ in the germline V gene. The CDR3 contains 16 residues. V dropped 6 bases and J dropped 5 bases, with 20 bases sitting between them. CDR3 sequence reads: CASTPDPGALTGELFF. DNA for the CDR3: TGCGCCAGCACCCCCGACCCGGGGGCCCTAACCGGGGAGCTGTTTTTT.

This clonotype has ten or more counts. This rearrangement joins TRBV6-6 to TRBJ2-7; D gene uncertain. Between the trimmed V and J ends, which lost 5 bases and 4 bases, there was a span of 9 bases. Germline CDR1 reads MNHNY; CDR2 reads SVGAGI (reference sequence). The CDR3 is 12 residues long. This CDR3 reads CASSPAVYEQYF. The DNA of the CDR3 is TGTGCCAGCAGTCCCGCTGTTTACGAGCAGTACTTC.

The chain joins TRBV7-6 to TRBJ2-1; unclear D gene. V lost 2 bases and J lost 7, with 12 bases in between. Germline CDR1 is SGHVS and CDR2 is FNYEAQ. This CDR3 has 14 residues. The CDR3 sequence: CASSLLTFPNEQFF. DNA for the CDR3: TGTGCCAGCAGCTTACTGACTTTCCCTAATGAGCAGTTCTTC.

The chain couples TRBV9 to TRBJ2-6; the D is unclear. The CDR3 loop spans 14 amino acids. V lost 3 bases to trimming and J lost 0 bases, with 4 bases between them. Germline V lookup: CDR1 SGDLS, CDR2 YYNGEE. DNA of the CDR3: TGTGCCAGCAGCGCAGGCTCTGGGGCCAACGTCCTGACTTTC. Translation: CASSAGSGANVLTF.

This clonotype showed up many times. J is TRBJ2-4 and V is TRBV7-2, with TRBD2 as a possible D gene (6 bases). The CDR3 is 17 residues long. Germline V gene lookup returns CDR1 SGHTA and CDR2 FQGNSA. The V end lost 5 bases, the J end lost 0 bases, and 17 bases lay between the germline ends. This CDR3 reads CASSPDRRELAKNIQYF. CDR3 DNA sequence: TGTGCCAGCAGCCCCGACCGGAGGGAACTAGCCAAAAACATTCAGTACTTC.

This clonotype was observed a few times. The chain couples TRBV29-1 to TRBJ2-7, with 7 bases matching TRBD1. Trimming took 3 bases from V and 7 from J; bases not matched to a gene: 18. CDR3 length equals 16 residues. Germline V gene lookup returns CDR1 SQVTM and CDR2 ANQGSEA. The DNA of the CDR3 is TGCAGCGTTGACGGGCAGGGGGTTCACGGACAGGTAGAGCAGTACTTC. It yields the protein CSVDGQGVHGQVEQYF.

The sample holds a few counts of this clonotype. The CDR3 region is CASSSAWTEGPEAFF. Here the CDR3 DNA reads TGTGCCAGCAGTTCCGCCTGGACAGAAGGACCTGAAGCTTTCTTT. The J gene is TRBJ1-1, the V gene TRBV6-5; D is perhaps TRBD1 (6 bases). Germline V gene data show CDR1 as MNHEY and CDR2 as SVGAGI. The CDR3 has 15 residues. Trimming pared 4 bases from V and 6 bases from J, leaving 18 bases between.

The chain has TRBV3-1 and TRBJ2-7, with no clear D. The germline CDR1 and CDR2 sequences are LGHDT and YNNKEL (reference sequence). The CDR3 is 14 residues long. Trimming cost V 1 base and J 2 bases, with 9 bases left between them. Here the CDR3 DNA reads TGTGCCAGCAGCCAAGTCTCTGGGACCTACGAGCAGTACTTC. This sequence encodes CASSQVSGTYEQYF.

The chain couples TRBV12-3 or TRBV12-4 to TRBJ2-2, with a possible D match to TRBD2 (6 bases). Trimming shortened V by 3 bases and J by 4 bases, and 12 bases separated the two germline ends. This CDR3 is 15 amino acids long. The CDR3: CASSFGTPLTGELFF. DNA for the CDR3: TGTGCCAGCAGTTTCGGGACTCCCCTCACCGGGGAGCTGTTTTTT.

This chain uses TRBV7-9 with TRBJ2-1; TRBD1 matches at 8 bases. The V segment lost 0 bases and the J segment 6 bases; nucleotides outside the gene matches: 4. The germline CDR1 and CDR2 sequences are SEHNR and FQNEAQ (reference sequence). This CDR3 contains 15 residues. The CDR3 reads CASSLALDRGNEQFF. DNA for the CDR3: TGTGCCAGCAGCTTAGCGCTTGACAGGGGCAATGAGCAGTTCTTC.

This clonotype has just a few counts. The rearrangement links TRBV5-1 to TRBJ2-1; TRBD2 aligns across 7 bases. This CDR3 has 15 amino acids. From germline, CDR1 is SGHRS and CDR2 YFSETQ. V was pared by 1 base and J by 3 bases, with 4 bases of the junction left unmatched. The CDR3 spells CASSLPGGNYNEQFF. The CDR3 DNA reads TGCGCCAGCAGCTTGCCGGGGGGAAACTACAATGAGCAGTTCTTC.

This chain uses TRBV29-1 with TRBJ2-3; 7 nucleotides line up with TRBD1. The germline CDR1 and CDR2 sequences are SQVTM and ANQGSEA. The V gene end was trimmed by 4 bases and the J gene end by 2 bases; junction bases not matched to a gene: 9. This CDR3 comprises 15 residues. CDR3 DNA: TGCAGCGTTGTTGAACAGGGGTTCCCCACAGATACGCAGTATTTT. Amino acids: CSVVEQGFPTDTQYF.

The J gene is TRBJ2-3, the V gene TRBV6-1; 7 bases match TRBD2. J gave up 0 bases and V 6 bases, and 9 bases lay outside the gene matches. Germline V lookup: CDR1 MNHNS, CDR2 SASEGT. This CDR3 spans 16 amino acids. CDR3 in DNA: TGTGCCAGCAGACCTTTAGCGGGCCCTAGCACAGATACGCAGTATTTT. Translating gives CASRPLAGPSTDTQYF.

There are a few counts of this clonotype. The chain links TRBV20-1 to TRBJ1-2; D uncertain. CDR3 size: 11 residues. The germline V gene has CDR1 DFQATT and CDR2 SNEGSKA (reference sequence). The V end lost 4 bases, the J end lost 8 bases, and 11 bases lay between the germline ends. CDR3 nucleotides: TGCAGTGCTAACGTCCGGGGAGGCTACACCTTC. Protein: CSANVRGGYTF.

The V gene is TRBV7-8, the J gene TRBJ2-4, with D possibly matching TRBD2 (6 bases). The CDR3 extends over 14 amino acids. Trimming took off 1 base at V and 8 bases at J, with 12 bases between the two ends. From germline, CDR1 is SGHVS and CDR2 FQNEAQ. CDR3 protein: CASSLGGVVDIQYF. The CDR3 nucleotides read TGTGCCAGCAGCTTAGGCGGGGTCGTGGACATTCAGTACTTC.

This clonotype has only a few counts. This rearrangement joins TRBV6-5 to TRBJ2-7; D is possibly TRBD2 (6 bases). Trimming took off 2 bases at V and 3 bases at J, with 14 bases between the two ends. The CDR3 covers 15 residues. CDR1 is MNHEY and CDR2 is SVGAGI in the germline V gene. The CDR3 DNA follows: TGTGCCAGCAGTTACCGTCTAGCGCGGCACTACGAGCAGTACTTC. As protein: CASSYRLARHYEQYF.

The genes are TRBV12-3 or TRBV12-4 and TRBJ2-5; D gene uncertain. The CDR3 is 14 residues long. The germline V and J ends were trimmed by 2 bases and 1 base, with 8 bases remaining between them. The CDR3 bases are TGTGCCAGCAGTTTATTATATGTCCAAGAGACCCAGTACTTC. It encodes CASSLLYVQETQYF.

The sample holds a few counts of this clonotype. Written as DNA, the CDR3 is TGTGCCACCAGCAGAGACTCCCGTCCGTGGGAGACCCAGTACTTC. Residues: CATSRDSRPWETQYF. The chain links TRBV15 to TRBJ2-5, with unresolved D. Germline assignment: CDR1 LNHNV and CDR2 YYDKDF (reference sequence). Between the trimmed V and J ends, which lost 0 bases and 5 bases, there was a span of 13 bases. The CDR3 length is 15 residues.

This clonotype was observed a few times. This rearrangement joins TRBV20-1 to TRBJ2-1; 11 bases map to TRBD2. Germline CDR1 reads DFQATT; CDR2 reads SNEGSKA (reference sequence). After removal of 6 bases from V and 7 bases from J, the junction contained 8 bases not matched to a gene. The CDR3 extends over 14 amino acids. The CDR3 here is CSAERLAGGNEQFF. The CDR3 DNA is TGCAGTGCCGAAAGGCTAGCGGGAGGAAATGAGCAGTTCTTC.

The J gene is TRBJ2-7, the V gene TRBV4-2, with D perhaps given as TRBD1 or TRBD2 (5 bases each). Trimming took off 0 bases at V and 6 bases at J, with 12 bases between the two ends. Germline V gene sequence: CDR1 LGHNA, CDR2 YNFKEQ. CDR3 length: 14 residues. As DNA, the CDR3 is TGTGCCAGCAGCCAAGAAGGGCGAGGGGCCGAGCAGTACTTC. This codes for CASSQEGRGAEQYF.

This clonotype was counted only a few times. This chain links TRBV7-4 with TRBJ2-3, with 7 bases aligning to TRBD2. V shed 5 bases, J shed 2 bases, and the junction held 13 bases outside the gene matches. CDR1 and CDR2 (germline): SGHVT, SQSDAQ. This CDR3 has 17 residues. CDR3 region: CASSANPLAGVTDTQYF. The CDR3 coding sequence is TGTGCCAGCAGCGCTAACCCCCTGGCGGGAGTCACAGATACGCAGTATTTT.

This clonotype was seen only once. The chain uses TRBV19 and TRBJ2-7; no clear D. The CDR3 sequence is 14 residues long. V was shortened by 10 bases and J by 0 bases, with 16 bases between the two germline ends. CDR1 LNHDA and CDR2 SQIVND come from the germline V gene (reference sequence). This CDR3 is CATSGPSTSYEQYF. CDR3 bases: TGTGCCACCAGTGGCCCCAGTACCTCCTACGAGCAGTACTTC.